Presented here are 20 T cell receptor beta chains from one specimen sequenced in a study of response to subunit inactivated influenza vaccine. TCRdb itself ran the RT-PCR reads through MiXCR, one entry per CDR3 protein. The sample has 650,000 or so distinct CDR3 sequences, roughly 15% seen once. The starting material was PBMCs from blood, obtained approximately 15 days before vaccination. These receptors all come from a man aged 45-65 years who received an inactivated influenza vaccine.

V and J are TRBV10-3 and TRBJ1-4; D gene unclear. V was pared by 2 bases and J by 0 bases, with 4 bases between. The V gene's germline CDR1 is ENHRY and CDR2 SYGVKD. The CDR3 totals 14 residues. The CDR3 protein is CAISEGSTNEKLFF. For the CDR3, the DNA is TGTGCCATCAGTGAGGGGTCAACTAATGAAAAACTGTTTTTT.

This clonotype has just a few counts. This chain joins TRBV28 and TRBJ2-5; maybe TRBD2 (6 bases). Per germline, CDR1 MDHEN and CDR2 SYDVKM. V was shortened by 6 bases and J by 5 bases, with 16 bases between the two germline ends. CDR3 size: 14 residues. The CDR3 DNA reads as TGTGCCAGCAGCCGCTCGTCCAGCGGGGAGACCCAGTACTTC. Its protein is CASSRSSSGETQYF.

The CDR3 reads CSAPTGSSNQPQHF. In DNA form, the CDR3 reads TGCAGTGCCCCGACAGGGAGTAGCAATCAGCCCCAGCATTTT. V and J are TRBV20-1 and TRBJ1-5; 7 bases map to TRBD1. Germline-derived CDR1 and CDR2 are DFQATT and SNEGSKA (reference sequence). The CDR3 contains 14 residues. Unmatched junction bases numbered 5, after V lost 6 bases and J lost 0 bases.

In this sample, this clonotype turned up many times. The CDR3 reads CASSFLGGNQPQHF. The CDR3 nucleotides read TGTGCCAGCAGTTTTCTGGGTGGCAATCAGCCCCAGCATTTT. V gene TRBV12-3 or TRBV12-4 combines with J gene TRBJ1-5; D remains ambiguous. The CDR3 covers 14 residues. V lost 3 bases and J lost 2, with 8 bases in between.

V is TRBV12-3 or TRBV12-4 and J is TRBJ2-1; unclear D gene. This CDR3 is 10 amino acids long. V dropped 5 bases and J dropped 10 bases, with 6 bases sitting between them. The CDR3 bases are TGTGCCAGCAGTAATTACGAGCAGTTCTTC. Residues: CASSNYEQFF.

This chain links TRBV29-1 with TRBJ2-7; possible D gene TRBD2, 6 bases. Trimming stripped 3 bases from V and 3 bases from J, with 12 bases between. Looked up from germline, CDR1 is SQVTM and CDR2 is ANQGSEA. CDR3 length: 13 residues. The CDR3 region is CSVDSGGGYEQYF. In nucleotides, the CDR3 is TGCAGCGTTGATTCCGGGGGAGGCTACGAGCAGTACTTC.

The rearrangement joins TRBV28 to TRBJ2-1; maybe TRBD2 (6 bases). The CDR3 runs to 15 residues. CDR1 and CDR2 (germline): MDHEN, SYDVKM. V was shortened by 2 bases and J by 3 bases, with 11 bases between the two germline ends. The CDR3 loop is CASSLGREVYNEQFF. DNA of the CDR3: TGTGCCAGCAGTTTAGGCAGGGAGGTCTACAATGAGCAGTTCTTC.

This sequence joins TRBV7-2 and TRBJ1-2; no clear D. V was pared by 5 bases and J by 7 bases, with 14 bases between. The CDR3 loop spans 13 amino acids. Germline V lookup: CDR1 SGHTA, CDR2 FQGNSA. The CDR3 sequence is CASSPRGVGGYTF. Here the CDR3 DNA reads TGTGCCAGCAGCCCCCGTGGGGTTGGTGGCTACACCTTC.

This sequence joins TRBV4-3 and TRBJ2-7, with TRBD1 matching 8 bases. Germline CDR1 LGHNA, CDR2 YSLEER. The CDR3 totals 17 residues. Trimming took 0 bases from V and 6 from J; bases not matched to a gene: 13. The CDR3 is CASSQDLIGQGRGEQYF. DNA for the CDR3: TGCGCCAGCAGCCAAGATCTGATAGGACAGGGACGGGGCGAGCAGTACTTC.

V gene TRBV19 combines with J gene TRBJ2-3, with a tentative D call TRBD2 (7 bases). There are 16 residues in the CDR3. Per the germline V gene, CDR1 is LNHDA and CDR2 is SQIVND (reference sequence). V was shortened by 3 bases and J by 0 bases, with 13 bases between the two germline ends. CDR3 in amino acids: CASSIRGASSTDTQYF. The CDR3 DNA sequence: TGTGCCAGTAGTATCCGGGGGGCCTCTAGCACAGATACGCAGTATTTT.

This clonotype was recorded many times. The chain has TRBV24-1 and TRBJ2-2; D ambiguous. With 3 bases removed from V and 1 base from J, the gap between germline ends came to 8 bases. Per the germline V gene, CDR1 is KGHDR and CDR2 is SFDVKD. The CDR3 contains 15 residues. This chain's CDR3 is CATSDPSGNTGELFF. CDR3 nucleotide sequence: TGTGCCACCAGTGATCCCTCAGGGAACACCGGGGAGCTGTTTTTT.

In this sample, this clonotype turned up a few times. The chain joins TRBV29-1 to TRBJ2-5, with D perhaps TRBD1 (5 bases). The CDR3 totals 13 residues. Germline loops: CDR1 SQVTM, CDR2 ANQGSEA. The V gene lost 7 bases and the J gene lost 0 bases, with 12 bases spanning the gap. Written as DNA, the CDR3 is TGCAGCGCCCGGTCCAGGGACCAAGAGACCCAGTACTTC. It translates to CSARSRDQETQYF. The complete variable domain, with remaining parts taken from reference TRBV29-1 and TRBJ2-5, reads SAVISQKPSRDICQRGTSLTIQCQVDSQVTMMFWYRQQPGQSLTLIATANQGSEATYESGFVIDKFPISRPNLTFSTLTVSNMSPEDSSIYLCSARSRDQETQYFGPGTRLLVL.

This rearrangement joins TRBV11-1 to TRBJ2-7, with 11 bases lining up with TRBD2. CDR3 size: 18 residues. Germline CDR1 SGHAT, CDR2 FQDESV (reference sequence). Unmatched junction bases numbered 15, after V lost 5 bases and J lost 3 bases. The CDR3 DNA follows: TGTGCCAGCAGCCCCGGACTTAGCGGGAGGGCCCCTTTCTACGAGCAGTACTTC. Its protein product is CASSPGLSGRAPFYEQYF. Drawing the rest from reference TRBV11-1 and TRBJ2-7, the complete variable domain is EAEVAQSPRYKITEKSQAVAFWCDPISGHATLYWYRQILGQGPELLVQFQDESVVDDSQLPKDRFSAERLKGVDSTLKIQPAELGDSAMYLCASSPGLSGRAPFYEQYFGPGTRLTVT.

The CDR3 DNA follows: TGCAGTGCTAGAGATTTTCGTTTGGGGGACAATCAGCCCCAGCATTTT. This codes for CSARDFRLGDNQPQHF. The V and J genes are TRBV20-1 and TRBJ1-5, with D perhaps TRBD1 (5 bases). The germline V gene has CDR1 DFQATT and CDR2 SNEGSKA (reference sequence). The V end was cut by 0 bases, the J end by 3 bases, with 15 bases between. The CDR3 has 16 amino acids.

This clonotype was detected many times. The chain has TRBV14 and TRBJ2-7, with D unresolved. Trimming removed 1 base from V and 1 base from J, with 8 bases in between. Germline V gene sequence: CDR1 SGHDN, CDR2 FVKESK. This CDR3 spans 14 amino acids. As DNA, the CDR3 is TGTGCCAGCAGCCAAGGTCTAGAGTCCTACGAGCAGTACTTC. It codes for CASSQGLESYEQYF.

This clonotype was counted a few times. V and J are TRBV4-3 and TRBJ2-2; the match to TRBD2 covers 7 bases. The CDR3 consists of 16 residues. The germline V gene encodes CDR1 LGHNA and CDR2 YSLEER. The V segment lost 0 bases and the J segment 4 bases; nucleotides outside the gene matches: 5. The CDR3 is CASSQDSRGFTGELFF. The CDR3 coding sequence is TGCGCCAGCAGCCAAGATTCGCGGGGGTTCACCGGGGAGCTGTTTTTT.

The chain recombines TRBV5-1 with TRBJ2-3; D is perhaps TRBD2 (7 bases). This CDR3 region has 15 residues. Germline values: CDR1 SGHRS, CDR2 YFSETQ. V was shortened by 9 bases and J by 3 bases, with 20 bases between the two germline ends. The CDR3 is CATKGGNGKTDTQYF. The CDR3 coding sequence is TGCGCCACCAAGGGGGGGAACGGGAAAACAGATACGCAGTATTTT.

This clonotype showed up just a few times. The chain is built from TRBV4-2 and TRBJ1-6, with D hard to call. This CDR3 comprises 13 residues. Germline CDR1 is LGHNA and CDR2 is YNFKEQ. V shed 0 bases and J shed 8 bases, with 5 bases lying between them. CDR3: CASSQDPDSPLHF. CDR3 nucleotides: TGTGCCAGCAGCCAAGATCCTGATTCACCCCTCCACTTT.

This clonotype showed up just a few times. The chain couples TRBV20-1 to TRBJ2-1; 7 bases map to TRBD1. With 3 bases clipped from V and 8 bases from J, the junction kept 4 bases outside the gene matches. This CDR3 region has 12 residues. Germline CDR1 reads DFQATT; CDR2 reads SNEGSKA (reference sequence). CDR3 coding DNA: TGCAGTGCTAGCAGGGGGTACGATGAGCAGTTCTTC. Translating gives CSASRGYDEQFF.

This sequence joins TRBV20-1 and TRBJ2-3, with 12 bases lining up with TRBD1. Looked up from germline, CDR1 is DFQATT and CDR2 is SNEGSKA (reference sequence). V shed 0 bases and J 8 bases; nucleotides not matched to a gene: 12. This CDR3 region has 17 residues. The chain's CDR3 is CSARELGGQGALGTQYF. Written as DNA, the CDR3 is TGCAGTGCTAGAGAACTAGGGGGACAGGGGGCATTGGGTACGCAGTATTTT.